This T cell receptor (beta chain) is from a study of immune evolution from preneoplasia to lung adenocarcinoma. Overall study results and limits: Later-stage lesions seemingly showed higher T cell density and diversity than normal lung. Normal lung had the highest top T cell clone frequencies.

CDR1 SQVTM and CDR2 ANQGSEA come from the germline V gene. With 7 bases removed from V and 3 bases from J, the gap between germline ends came to 13 bases. CDR3 length equals 12 residues. A remark on this clone: What it binds is not known.

Repertoires were generated with immunoSEQ multiplex PCR, while TCRdb's copy carries only in-frame clones and drops some. The sample consists of thousands of clones, 81% of them appearing once. The chain links TRBV29-1 to TRBJ2-7, with D perhaps matching TRBD2 (6 bases). The sequence derives from a person aged 45 to 69 with lung adenocarcinoma. The sample consisted of FFPE normal lung tissue adjacent to the tumor. The CDR3 nucleotides read TGCAGCGCAACGGGACTTCTCTACGAGCAGTACTTC. Its protein product is CSATGLLYEQYF.